This T cell receptor (beta chain) appears in the sequencing data of a study of regulatory T cells in long-lasting Graves disease. CDR1 is MGHRA and CDR2 is YSYEKL in the germline V gene. This CDR3 comprises 14 residues. The J segment lost 5 bases and the V segment lost 3 bases, leaving 2 bases of the junction unmatched. Time point specified: newly diagnosed GD, antithyroid drugs for less than 3 months. PBMC-extracted RNA yielded the TCR library. EDTA tubes received roughly 9 milliliters of collected peripheral blood. This clonotype was counted ten times or more. Libraries of TCR beta came from iRepertoire HTBI primers plus Arm-PCR of CDR3 regions. TCRdb analysed the multiplex PCR reads with MiXCR anew, one entry per CDR3 protein. In the table there are 350,000 to 400,000 distinct CDR3 sequences, around 15% of which are singletons.

The clonotype comes from a female donor with Graves disease. The sample in question was peripheral blood mononuclear cells (PBMCs), obtained at new diagnosis, from a patient treated with antithyroid drugs. The rearrangement uses TRBV4-1 and TRBJ1-4, with 8 bases fitting TRBD1. The CDR3 coding sequence is TGCGCCAGCAGCCACCGACAGGGGAATGAAAAACTGTTTTTT. Translated: CASSHRQGNEKLFF.